The 10 T cell receptor beta chains below all came from one sample that was sequenced in a study of Graves' ophthalmopathy and Graves' hyperthyroidism. Scientists amplified the TCR beta CDR3 regions from RNA transcripts. HTBI primers were used in a first-round RT-PCR, which preceded a second-round multiplex PCR. A single record per CDR3 protein comes from TCRdb applying MiXCR to the multiplex PCR reads. The table includes some 160,000 distinct CDR3 sequences, roughly two fifths detected once. Sequencing was carried out using peripheral blood. These receptors were collected from a man aged 25-40 years with Graves' ophthalmopathy.

There are a few counts of this clonotype. This chain uses TRBV28 with TRBJ1-6; D is unclear. Germline V CDR1 and CDR2: MDHEN, SYDVKM. V was shortened by 1 base and J by 10 bases, with 14 bases between the two germline ends. This CDR3 is built from 15 residues. CDR3 sequence: CASSLSARFSSPLHF. Written as DNA, the CDR3 is TGTGCCAGCAGTTTATCTGCCCGGTTCTCGTCACCCCTCCACTTT.

This clonotype was detected ten times or more. The chain links TRBV4-2 to TRBJ1-2; 10 nucleotides align to TRBD1. CDR3 length: 17 amino acids. After removal of 0 bases from V and 5 bases from J, the junction contained 9 bases not matched to a gene. The germline CDR1 and CDR2 sequences are LGHNA and YNFKEQ. The chain's CDR3 is CASSQDSGTGETYGYTF. CDR3 DNA: TGTGCCAGCAGCCAAGATTCGGGGACAGGGGAGACTTATGGCTACACCTTC.

J is TRBJ2-2 and V is TRBV6-5; 10 nucleotides line up with TRBD1. The V segment lost 0 bases and the J segment 4 bases; nucleotides outside the gene matches: 2. Germline CDR1 and CDR2: MNHEY and SVGAGI. The CDR3 runs to 16 residues. The CDR3 here is CASSYSGQGPTGELFF. CDR3 nucleotide sequence: TGTGCCAGCAGTTACTCGGGACAGGGGCCCACCGGGGAGCTGTTTTTT.

This clonotype occurred many times. The rearrangement uses TRBV6-1 and TRBJ2-3; TRBD2 matches at 9 bases. Germline-derived CDR1 and CDR2 are MNHNS and SASEGT. The length of the CDR3 is 16 residues. V shed 8 bases, J shed 6 bases, and the junction held 15 bases outside the gene matches. CDR3 region: CASGQLAGESADTQYF. DNA for the CDR3: TGTGCCAGCGGTCAATTAGCGGGAGAATCGGCGGATACGCAGTATTTT.

This clonotype was found many times. The chain recombines TRBV2 with TRBJ1-1, with D possibly being TRBD1 (5 bases). Germline-derived CDR1 and CDR2 are SNHLY and FYNNEI. The V and J ends lost 3 bases and 1 base respectively, with 9 bases between them. The CDR3 loop spans 14 amino acids. In DNA form, the CDR3 reads TGTGCCAGCAGTGATCGGCAGGGGAACACTGAAGCTTTCTTT. Its protein product is CASSDRQGNTEAFF.

This clonotype was seen ten or more times. V gene TRBV9 combines with J gene TRBJ1-1; possibly TRBD1 for D (6 bases). The V end lost 3 bases, the J end lost 6 bases, and 24 bases lay between the germline ends. The CDR3 covers 17 residues. Per germline, CDR1 SGDLS and CDR2 YYNGEE. The CDR3 bases are TGTGCCAGCAGCGAAGAGGGGGGCAGGGCGGCGGGTTCTGAAGCTTTCTTT. Translated: CASSEEGGRAAGSEAFF.

The gene calls are TRBV11-1 and TRBJ1-2; D not certain. V was trimmed by 5 bases and J by 8 bases, leaving 24 bases between them. Germline CDR1 and CDR2: SGHAT and FQDESV (reference sequence). The length of the CDR3 is 16 residues. DNA of the CDR3: TGTGCCAGCAGCCCCCGTGGCTATACGGGCGTGGGGGGCTACACCTTC. Its translation: CASSPRGYTGVGGYTF.

This clonotype was seen many times. The chain is built from TRBV7-3 and TRBJ1-1; D is undetermined. The CDR3 is 13 amino acids. The germline V gene has CDR1 SGHTA and CDR2 FQGTGA. V lost 0 bases, J lost 8 bases, and 10 bases lay in between. CDR3 sequence: CASSLTAPGEAFF. The CDR3, as DNA: TGTGCCAGCAGCTTAACGGCCCCGGGAGAAGCTTTCTTT.

This clonotype appeared many times. This chain connects TRBV6-5 to TRBJ1-2; TRBD1 aligns across 7 bases. The V segment lost 7 bases and the J segment 10 bases; nucleotides outside the gene matches: 9. Germline V gene data show CDR1 as MNHEY and CDR2 as SVGAGI. This CDR3 has 12 amino acids. The DNA for the CDR3 is TGTGCCAGCATTCGGGAACAGGGGCTCTACACCTTC. Protein: CASIREQGLYTF.

The chain combines TRBV6-1 with TRBJ2-5; 8 bases are a match to TRBD1. The germline V gene has CDR1 MNHNS and CDR2 SASEGT. CDR3 length: 16 residues. Trimming removed 8 bases from V and 4 bases from J; junction bases left unmatched: 15. CDR3 bases: TGTGCCAGCTCACCACGGACAGGGTCGCTCGCAGAGACCCAGTACTTC. It encodes CASSPRTGSLAETQYF.